This T cell receptor beta chain emerged from a study of control samples from healthy donors and cancer patients (dated by TCRdb to about 2020). Receptor libraries were prepared by the immunoSEQ multiplex PCR assay. TCRdb retrieved this table from immuneACCESS and kept in-frame rearrangements only. Not all clones are present; in checked studies, unresolved V genes account for under half, and no reason is known for the remainder. The sample table records roughly 120,000 clones; about 95% of these occur just once. Less than 4.5% of the sample is held by the ten biggest clonotypes. From the germline V gene, CDR1 is SGHTA and CDR2 is FQGNSA. Trimming removed 2 bases from V and 4 bases from J, leaving 14 bases between the germline ends. The CDR3 sequence holds 15 residues, the cysteine and phenylalanine included. Kept here is only the CDR3 DNA, which spans 45 bases and is read in frame from base 1. Remarks on this clone: Its antigen specificity is not known. There are no base qualities to consult, and no much larger clone falls within one base.

The TCR originated in a man aged 30 to 45 in good health. The sample comprised blood. The chain uses TRBV7-2 and TRBJ1-2; confidence is insufficient to name the D gene. The CDR3 amino acid sequence is: CASSLYLRLGYGYTF. At the DNA level, the sequence is TGTGCCAGCAGCTTATATCTACGGTTGGGCTATGGCTACACCTTC. With the rest looked up from the reference TRBV7-2 and TRBJ1-2 genes rather than sequenced, the full variable domain is GAGVSQSPSNKVTEKGKDVELRCDPISGHTALYWYRQSLGQGLEFLIYFQGNSAPDKSGLPSDRFSAERTGGSVSTLTIQRTQQEDSAVYLCASSLYLRLGYGYTFGSGTRLTVV.